The source of this T cell receptor (beta chain) is a study of CD8 T cells in ankylosing spondylitis. This clonotype was found many times. Germline loops: CDR1 GTSNPN, CDR2 SVGIG (reference sequence). The CDR3 has 12 residues. Trimming took 2 bases from V and 4 from J, leaving 8 bases between them. Molecular-barcoded quantitative 5'-RACE produced these TCR beta libraries. TCRdb itself ran the 5' RACE reads through MiXCR, one entry per CDR3 protein. The sample carries under 400,000 distinct CDR3 sequences, 11% recorded once. Sequences were obtained from blood, either unsorted or a sorted T cell fraction (not recorded which). The receptor was derived from a female donor with ankylosing spondylitis or in good health (not recorded which). V is TRBV30 and J is TRBJ2-5; D may correspond to TRBD1 or TRBD2 (5 bases each). The CDR3 sequence: CAWSRGVETQYF. CDR3 bases: TGTGCCTGGAGTAGAGGGGTAGAGACCCAGTACTTC.